This T cell receptor beta chain derives from a study of OX40 agonist ivuxolimab in advanced cancers. Looking at the study overall: A male proportion of 70% to 90% was recorded, with mean age around 64 years and range about 20 to 79.

Only a few counts were recorded for this clone. The germline V gene encodes CDR1 SGHTA and CDR2 FQGNSA. The ends were cut back, 2 bases at V and 2 bases at J, with 14 bases in the middle. The CDR3 runs to 16 residues. Data came from immunoSEQ multiplex PCR; TCRdb stores just in-frame clones and leaves some out. The data contain tens of thousands of clones, around 94% of them singletons. This TCR was recovered from an adult with an advanced solid tumor such as melanoma, head and neck, liver or kidney cancer. The chain recombines TRBV7-2 with TRBJ2-3, with D possibly being TRBD1 (5 bases). The sequencing used CD4+ or CD8+ T cells sorted from blood, collected in a trial of the OX40 agonist ivuxolimab. CDR3 residues: CASSLFGAHDTDTQYF. The CDR3 nucleotides read TGTGCCAGCAGCTTATTTGGGGCCCACGACACAGATACGCAGTATTTT.